Shown below are 30 T cell receptor beta chains from a single sample sequenced in a study of early T cells in non-severe SARS-CoV-2 infection. TCRdb recomputed calls from the 5' RACE reads with MiXCR, one row per CDR3 protein. Counted here are about 130,000 distinct CDR3 sequences, 14% to 15% occurring once; the ten biggest clones make up just over 20%. The sample consisted of whole blood. Receptors originate from an adult who was a healthcare worker with PCR-confirmed SARS-CoV-2 infection or an uninfected control (not recorded which).

There are a few counts of this clonotype. The CDR3 nucleotides are TGTGCCAGCAGCGTAGGGGTTAGCGGGCCTCCCCAAGAGACCCAGTACTTC. It codes for CASSVGVSGPPQETQYF. The rearrangement uses TRBV9 and TRBJ2-5, with 7 bases matching TRBD2. Germline V gene lookup returns CDR1 SGDLS and CDR2 YYNGEE. Losses at the gene ends were 0 bases for V and 1 base for J; bases not matched to a gene: 9. The CDR3 runs 17 residues. The full variable domain, completed using reference TRBV9 and TRBJ2-5, is DSGVTQTPKHLITATGQRVTLRCSPRSGDLSVYWYQQSLDQGLQFLIQYYNGEERAKGNILERFSAQQFPDLHSELNLSSLELGDSALYFCASSVGVSGPPQETQYFGPGTRLLVL.

On this clonotype: This may come from a read error, since a much larger clone is one base off. The V and J genes are TRBV7-2 and TRBJ2-6; tentatively, D is TRBD1 (5 bases). The CDR3 loop spans 14 amino acids. Per germline, CDR1 SGHTA and CDR2 FQGNSA. CDR3 DNA: TGTGCCAGCAGCTTGATAACTGGGGCCAACGTCCTGTCTTTC. As protein: CASSLITGANVLSF. Supplemented by reference TRBV7-2 and TRBJ2-6, the full variable domain reads GAGVSQSPSNKVTEKGKDVELRCDPISGHTALYWYRQSLGQGLEFLIYFQGNSAPDKSGLPSDRFSAERTGGSVSTLTIQRTQQEDSAVYLCASSLITGANVLSFGAGSRLTVL.

This chain connects TRBV12-3 or TRBV12-4 to TRBJ1-1, with D possibly TRBD1 on 5 matching bases. This CDR3 contains 15 residues. V was pared by 5 bases and J by 2 bases, with 15 bases between. The CDR3 is CASSPGGTSNTEAFF. The DNA of the CDR3 is TGTGCCAGCAGTCCTGGCGGGACTAGTAACACTGAAGCTTTCTTT.

V and J are TRBV29-1 and TRBJ1-1; 10 positions agree with TRBD1. The CDR3 consists of 13 residues. Germline CDR1 is SQVTM and CDR2 is ANQGSEA. Unmatched junction bases numbered 5, after V lost 4 bases and J lost 6 bases. CDR3 amino acids: CSVGPGTGAEAFF. Here the CDR3 DNA reads TGCAGCGTTGGACCCGGGACAGGGGCTGAAGCTTTCTTT.

This clonotype was counted only a few times. V usage is TRBV10-3 and J usage is TRBJ2-5; D perhaps matches TRBD1 (5 bases). Looked up from germline, CDR1 is ENHRY and CDR2 is SYGVKD. The CDR3 is 13 residues long. Trimming pared 3 bases from V and 3 bases from J, leaving 8 bases between. The DNA for the CDR3 is TGTGCCATCAGTGACCTAGGGGAAGAGACCCAGTACTTC. Its protein product is CAISDLGEETQYF.

This clonotype was found a few times. This rearrangement joins TRBV6-1 to TRBJ1-1; 8 nucleotides line up with TRBD1. The V gene end was trimmed by 5 bases and the J gene end by 1 base; junction bases not matched to a gene: 9. This CDR3 has 16 amino acids. Germline V gives CDR1 MNHNS, CDR2 SASEGT. CDR3 DNA: TGTGCCAGCAGTCTCCGTCCCGGGACAGGGAACACTGAAGCTTTCTTT. Translation: CASSLRPGTGNTEAFF.

The V call is TRBV2, the J call TRBJ1-2, with TRBD1 matching 12 bases. Trimming at V came to 0 bases and at J to 3 bases, leaving 8 bases not matched to a gene. From germline, CDR1 is SNHLY and CDR2 FYNNEI. The CDR3 covers 18 residues. The CDR3 loop reads CASSEAGGTGGVYYGYTF. The CDR3 DNA is TGTGCCAGCAGTGAAGCGGGAGGGACAGGGGGCGTATACTATGGCTACACCTTC.

V usage is TRBV4-1 and J usage is TRBJ1-1; 9 bases agree with TRBD1. The trim removed 3 bases at V and 0 bases at J, leaving 2 bases unmatched. The CDR3 runs to 15 residues. Germline CDR1 MGHRA, CDR2 YSYEKL. CDR3: CASSQGQGVNTEAFF. In nucleotides, the CDR3 is TGCGCCAGCAGCCAGGGACAGGGCGTGAACACTGAAGCTTTCTTT.

This clonotype showed up just a few times. The germline gene is not matched at one end of the junction; a read error may be the cause. The V gene is TRBV7-3, the J gene TRBJ2-3; a possible D gene is TRBD2 (6 bases). Germline V lookup: CDR1 SGHTA, CDR2 FQGTGA. The CDR3 spans 15 residues. The CDR3: CASSITGTATDTQYF. The DNA of the CDR3 is TGTGCCAGCAGCATAACCGGGACTGCCACAGATACGCAGTATTTT.

This clonotype came up a few times. The V and J genes are TRBV7-8 and TRBJ2-3, with a tentative D call TRBD2 (6 bases). CDR1 is SGHVS, CDR2 FQNEAQ, per germline. Trimming stripped 4 bases from V and 6 bases from J, with 11 bases between. The CDR3 extends over 13 amino acids. The CDR3 spells CASSSEGWDTQYF. In DNA, the CDR3 is TGTGCCAGCAGCTCGGAGGGATGGGATACGCAGTATTTT.

The chain uses TRBV10-1 and TRBJ1-2; D gene ambiguous. Germline values: CDR1 WNHNN, CDR2 SYGVQD (reference sequence). This CDR3 is built from 13 residues. The V and J ends lost 2 bases and 0 bases respectively, with 4 bases between them. Here the CDR3 DNA reads TGCGCCAGCAGTGAGAATGCTAACTATGGCTACACCTTC. Protein sequence: CASSENANYGYTF.

This sequence joins TRBV3-1 and TRBJ2-7; D gene ambiguous. The V gene lost 0 bases and the J gene lost 3 bases, with 6 bases spanning the gap. CDR1 and CDR2 (germline): LGHDT, YNNKEL (reference sequence). The length of the CDR3 is 13 residues. The CDR3 region is CASSQESDYEQYF. In DNA, the CDR3 is TGTGCCAGCAGCCAAGAGTCAGACTACGAGCAGTACTTC.

A few counts support this clonotype. The chain combines TRBV28 with TRBJ1-2, with TRBD1 as a possible D gene (6 bases). Trimming removed 5 bases at V and 6 bases at J, with 19 bases between. In germline, CDR1 is MDHEN, CDR2 SYDVKM. The CDR3 contains 15 residues. The CDR3 protein is CASSGSPGHKNGYTF. Written as DNA, the CDR3 is TGTGCCAGCAGTGGATCACCGGGACACAAGAATGGCTACACCTTC.

The CDR3 is CASSLTGRYEQYF. The CDR3 DNA sequence: TGTGCCAGCAGCCTTACAGGGAGGTACGAGCAGTACTTC. The rearrangement links TRBV11-3 to TRBJ2-7, with D perhaps being TRBD1 or TRBD2 (6 bases each). Looked up from germline, CDR1 is SGHNT and CDR2 is YENEEA. The V end was cut by 5 bases, the J end by 4 bases, with 12 bases between. CDR3 length: 13 amino acids.

The V and J genes are TRBV5-1 and TRBJ1-1, with D maybe TRBD1 (6 bases). Germline lookup yields CDR1 SGHRS and CDR2 YFSETQ. This CDR3 region has 16 residues. With 4 bases removed from V and 0 bases from J, the gap between germline ends came to 16 bases. CDR3 sequence: CASSLGGGLLNTEAFF. CDR3 in DNA: TGCGCCAGCAGCCTTGGCGGGGGGCTCTTGAACACTGAAGCTTTCTTT.

There are a few counts of this clonotype. The chain is built from TRBV29-1 and TRBJ2-3; a weak D match, TRBD2 (6 bases). The CDR3 is 12 amino acids. Germline CDR1 and CDR2: SQVTM and ANQGSEA. V was shortened by 4 bases and J by 4 bases, with 9 bases between the two germline ends. The CDR3 nucleotides read TGCAGCGTTGGGGGAGGATCAGATACGCAGTATTTT. Translation: CSVGGGSDTQYF.

This clonotype appeared a single time. The chain uses TRBV18 and TRBJ2-7; D is undetermined. The CDR3 runs to 13 residues. V dropped 1 base and J dropped 5 bases, with 9 bases sitting between them. The germline V gene encodes CDR1 KGHSH and CDR2 LQKENI. The CDR3 DNA reads as TGTGCCAGCTCACCACAGGGTACCCACGAGCAGTACTTC. The encoded protein is CASSPQGTHEQYF.

This clonotype was recorded at least ten times. The chain carries TRBV27 and TRBJ2-5; no clear D. The V end lost 3 bases, the J end lost 3 bases, and 8 bases lay between the germline ends. The CDR3 has 13 residues. Germline V gene sequence: CDR1 MNHEY, CDR2 SMNVEV (reference sequence). The CDR3 spells CASSFPGEETQYF. CDR3 DNA sequence: TGTGCCAGCAGTTTTCCGGGTGAAGAGACCCAGTACTTC.

The chain has TRBV7-9 and TRBJ2-1; possible D gene TRBD1, 6 bases. The germline CDR1 and CDR2 sequences are SEHNR and FQNEAQ (reference sequence). V was clipped by 3 bases and J by 10 bases, with 7 bases between them. The CDR3 totals 11 residues. This CDR3 is CASSFRGEQFF. CDR3 nucleotide sequence: TGTGCCAGCAGCTTCAGGGGCGAGCAGTTCTTC. Combining the CDR3 with reference TRBV7-9 and TRBJ2-1 gives the whole variable domain DTGVSQNPRHKITKRGQNVTFRCDPISEHNRLYWYRQTLGQGPEFLTYFQNEAQLEKSRLLSDRFSAERPKGSFSTLEIQRTEQGDSAMYLCASSFRGEQFFGPGTRLTVL.

This clonotype has a handful of counts. In nucleotides, the CDR3 is TGTGCCAGCAGCTTAGCACCGGGGGACAGGGGTTTTGTACAGCCCCAGCATTTT. It yields the protein CASSLAPGDRGFVQPQHF. The genes are TRBV7-8 and TRBJ1-5, with 10 bases matching TRBD1. The junction had 12 bases not matched to a gene; V was cut back by 0 bases and J by 7 bases. From germline, CDR1 is SGHVS and CDR2 FQNEAQ. This CDR3 spans 18 amino acids.

The table lists this clonotype with a few counts. The chain links TRBV18 to TRBJ2-5, with 9 bases identical to TRBD2. CDR1 is KGHSH, CDR2 LQKENI, per germline. V trimming: 3 bases; J trimming: 5 bases; junction bases outside the gene matches: 19. The CDR3 length is 19 residues. DNA for the CDR3: TGTGCCAGCTCACCCCACGCCCCCCGAGTTAGCGGGGGCACGGAGACCCAGTACTTC. It translates to CASSPHAPRVSGGTETQYF.

J is TRBJ1-6 and V is TRBV3-1, with D unresolved. CDR3 length equals 12 residues. Germline CDR1 and CDR2: LGHDT and YNNKEL (reference sequence). The V and J ends lost 2 bases and 9 bases respectively, with 5 bases between them. This chain's CDR3 is CASSQPTSPLHF. CDR3 nucleotide sequence: TGTGCCAGCAGCCAACCCACTTCACCCCTCCACTTT.

This clonotype has a handful of counts. The gene calls are TRBV20-1 and TRBJ2-7, with TRBD1 matching over 8 bases. The CDR3 has 13 amino acids. V lost 2 bases and J lost 4; bases outside the gene matches: 4. Per the germline V gene, CDR1 is DFQATT and CDR2 is SNEGSKA (reference sequence). CDR3 nucleotide sequence: TGCAGTGCTAGAAAACAGGGGGATTACGAGCAGTACTTC. Amino acids: CSARKQGDYEQYF.

This clonotype was observed a handful of times. The chain employs TRBV19 and TRBJ1-5; D is possibly TRBD1 (6 bases). Germline values: CDR1 LNHDA, CDR2 SQIVND (reference sequence). CDR3 length: 14 amino acids. The V gene lost 8 bases and the J gene lost 3 bases, with 14 bases spanning the gap. CDR3 sequence: CASLKAGANQPQHF. The CDR3 DNA follows: TGTGCCAGTTTGAAAGCAGGGGCCAATCAGCCCCAGCATTTT. The complete variable domain, with remaining parts taken from reference TRBV19 and TRBJ1-5, reads DGGITQSPKYLFRKEGQNVTLSCEQNLNHDAMYWYRQDPGQGLRLIYYSQIVNDFQKGDIAEGYSVSREKKESFPLTVTSAQKNPTAFYLCASLKAGANQPQHFGDGTRLSIL.

This chain links TRBV10-3 with TRBJ2-7; the match to TRBD1 covers 9 bases. CDR1 and CDR2 from the germline V gene are ENHRY and SYGVKD. This CDR3 region has 14 residues. V shed 5 bases, J shed 1 base, and the junction held 3 bases outside the gene matches. DNA for the CDR3: TGTGCCATCAGTACCGGGACAGGGTCCTACGAGCAGTACTTC. Its protein is CAISTGTGSYEQYF.

This clonotype showed up just a few times. In DNA, the CDR3 is TGTGCCAGCAGTTTATCGCCCCAATTTCCGGGAAATGAGCAGTTCTTC. Its protein product is CASSLSPQFPGNEQFF. V usage is TRBV27 and J usage is TRBJ2-1; D perhaps matches TRBD2 (5 bases). Trimming removed 0 bases from V and 7 bases from J, with 16 bases in between. CDR1 MNHEY and CDR2 SMNVEV come from the germline V gene (reference sequence). The CDR3 is 16 residues long.

Only a few counts were recorded for this clonotype. This chain links TRBV10-1 with TRBJ2-1, with 7 positions matching TRBD2. The CDR3 sequence is 16 residues long. The junction had 3 bases not matched to a gene; V was cut back by 1 base and J by 0 bases. Germline loops: CDR1 WNHNN, CDR2 SYGVQD (reference sequence). Written as DNA, the CDR3 is TGCGCCAGCAGTGAGTTGAGCGGGGCCTCCTACAATGAGCAGTTCTTC. Its protein is CASSELSGASYNEQFF.

V and J are TRBV12-3 or TRBV12-4 and TRBJ2-7, with no clear D. The germline V and J ends were trimmed by 4 bases and 4 bases, with 5 bases remaining between them. The CDR3 consists of 11 residues. CDR3 bases: TGTGCCAGCAGTTACCGATACGAGCAGTACTTC. It codes for CASSYRYEQYF.

V is TRBV28 and J is TRBJ2-7; D unclear. Trimming left V 2 bases short and J 3 bases short, with 11 bases between. The CDR3 runs 14 residues. Germline CDR1 is MDHEN and CDR2 is SYDVKM. CDR3 in DNA: TGTGCCAGCAGTTTAAGGCTAGTTGGCTACGAGCAGTACTTC. Its translation: CASSLRLVGYEQYF.

CDR3: CATSQGGAETQYF. The CDR3 nucleotides are TGTGCCACCAGCCAGGGGGGGGCAGAGACCCAGTACTTC. This chain connects TRBV24-1 to TRBJ2-5; D tentatively reads TRBD1 or TRBD2 (7 bases each). Trimming stripped 7 bases from V and 4 bases from J, with 12 bases between. CDR3 length: 13 residues. CDR1 and CDR2 (germline): KGHDR, SFDVKD.